This T cell receptor (beta chain) was identified in a study of T-cell memory formation after mild COVID-19. Study-wide points: There was a balanced CD4/CD8 profile in clones contracting day 15 to 85, and later expanders leaned CD4+. Researchers found some responding clones in pre-infection memory, a sign that cross-reactive memory joined.

As for this clonotype: Its matching antigen is unknown.

The germline gives CDR1 MGHRA, CDR2 YSYEKL. The CDR3 totals 13 residues. V was shortened by 3 bases and J by 8 bases, with 11 bases between the two germline ends. 5'RACE with constant-segment primers yielded barcoded, UMI-tagged TCR alpha and TCR beta cDNA libraries. TCRdb called the 5' RACE reads again in MiXCR, with one record for every CDR3 protein. The data show a few hundred thousand distinct CDR3 sequences, with under 25% seen just once and approximately 12% held by the top ten. The source material was PBMCs or a T cell subset sorted from them (not recorded which). The sequence came from an adult woman who had mild COVID-19 (a few samples of this study predate the infection). Cell type and time point are not known. The chain employs TRBV4-1 and TRBJ1-3; D call uncertain. The CDR3, as DNA: TGCGCCAGCAGCCAGGTACCCGTTGACACCATATATTTT. Encoded protein: CASSQVPVDTIYF.